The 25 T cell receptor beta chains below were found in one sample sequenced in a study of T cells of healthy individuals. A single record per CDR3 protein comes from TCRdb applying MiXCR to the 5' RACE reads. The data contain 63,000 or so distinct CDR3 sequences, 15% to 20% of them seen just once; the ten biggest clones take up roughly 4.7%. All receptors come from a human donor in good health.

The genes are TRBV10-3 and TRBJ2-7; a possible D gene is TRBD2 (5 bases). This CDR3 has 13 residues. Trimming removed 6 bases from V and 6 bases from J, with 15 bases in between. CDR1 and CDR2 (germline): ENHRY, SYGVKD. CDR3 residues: CAIRRELAGEQYF. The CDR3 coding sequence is TGTGCCATCAGGAGGGAATTAGCAGGCGAGCAGTACTTC.

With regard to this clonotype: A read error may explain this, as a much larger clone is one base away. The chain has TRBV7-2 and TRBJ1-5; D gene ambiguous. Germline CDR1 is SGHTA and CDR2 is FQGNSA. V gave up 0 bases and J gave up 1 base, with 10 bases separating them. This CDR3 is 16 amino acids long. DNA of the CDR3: TGTGCCAGCAGCTTAGCCCCGGTGGGAAGCAATCAGCCCCAGCATTTT. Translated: CASSLAPVGSNQPQHF.

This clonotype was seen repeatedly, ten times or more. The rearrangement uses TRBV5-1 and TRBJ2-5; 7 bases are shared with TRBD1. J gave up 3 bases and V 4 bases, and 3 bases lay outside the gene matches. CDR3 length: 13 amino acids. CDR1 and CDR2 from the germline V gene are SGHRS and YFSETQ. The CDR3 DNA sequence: TGCGCCAGCAGCGCTACAGGGGAAGAGACCCAGTACTTC. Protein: CASSATGEETQYF.

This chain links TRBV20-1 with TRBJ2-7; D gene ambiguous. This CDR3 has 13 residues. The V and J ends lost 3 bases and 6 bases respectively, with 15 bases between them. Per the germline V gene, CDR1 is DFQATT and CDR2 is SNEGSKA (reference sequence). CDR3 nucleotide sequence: TGCAGTGCTAGCGGGTCATTTCAGATCGAGCAGTACTTC. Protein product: CSASGSFQIEQYF.

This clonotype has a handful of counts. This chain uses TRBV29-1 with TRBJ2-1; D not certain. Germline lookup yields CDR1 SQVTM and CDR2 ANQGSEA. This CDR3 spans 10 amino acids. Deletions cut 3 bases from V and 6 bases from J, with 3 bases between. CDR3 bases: TGCAGCGTTGAGTCCAATGAGCAGTTCTTC. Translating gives CSVESNEQFF.

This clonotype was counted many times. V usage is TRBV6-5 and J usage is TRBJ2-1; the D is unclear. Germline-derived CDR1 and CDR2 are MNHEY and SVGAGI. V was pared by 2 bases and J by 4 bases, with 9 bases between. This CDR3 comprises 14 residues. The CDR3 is CASSYTVSYNEQFF. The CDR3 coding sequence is TGTGCCAGCAGTTACACTGTTTCTTACAATGAGCAGTTCTTC.

Written as DNA, the CDR3 is TGTGCCAGCAGCTTAGATCAGGGACGATATCAGCCCCAGCATTTT. Its protein product is CASSLDQGRYQPQHF. The chain employs TRBV11-2 and TRBJ1-5; possible D gene TRBD1, 5 bases. Germline V gene sequence: CDR1 SGHAT, CDR2 FQNNGV. This CDR3 region has 15 residues. V gave up 0 bases and J gave up 5 bases, with 11 bases separating them.

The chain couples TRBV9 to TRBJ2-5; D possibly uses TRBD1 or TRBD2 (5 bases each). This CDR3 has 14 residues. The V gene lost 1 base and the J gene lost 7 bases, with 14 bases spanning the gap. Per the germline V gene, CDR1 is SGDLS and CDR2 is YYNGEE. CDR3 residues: CASSVRGDLGTQYF. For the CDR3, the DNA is TGTGCCAGCAGCGTACGAGGGGACCTTGGGACCCAGTACTTC.

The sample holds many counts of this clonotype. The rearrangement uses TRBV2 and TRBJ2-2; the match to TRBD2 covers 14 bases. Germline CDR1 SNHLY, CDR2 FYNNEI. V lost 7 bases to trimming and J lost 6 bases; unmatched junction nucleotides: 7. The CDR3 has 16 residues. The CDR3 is CASTPGLAGVAGELFF. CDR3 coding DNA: TGTGCCAGCACCCCGGGACTAGCGGGAGTGGCCGGGGAGCTGTTTTTT.

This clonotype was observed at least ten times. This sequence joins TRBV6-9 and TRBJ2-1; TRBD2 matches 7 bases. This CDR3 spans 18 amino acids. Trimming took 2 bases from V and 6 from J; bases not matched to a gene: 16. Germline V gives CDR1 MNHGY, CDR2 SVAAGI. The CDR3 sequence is CASSYRAGMTYPCNEQFF. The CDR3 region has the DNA TGTGCCAGCAGTTATAGAGCGGGGATGACCTACCCTTGCAATGAGCAGTTCTTC.

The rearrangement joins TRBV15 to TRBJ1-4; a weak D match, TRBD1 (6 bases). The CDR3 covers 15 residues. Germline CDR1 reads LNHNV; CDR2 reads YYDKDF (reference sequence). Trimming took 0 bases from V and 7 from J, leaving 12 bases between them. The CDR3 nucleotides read TGTGCCACCAGCAGAGAAGGGGGGGCTCCTGAAAAACTGTTTTTT. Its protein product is CATSREGGAPEKLFF.

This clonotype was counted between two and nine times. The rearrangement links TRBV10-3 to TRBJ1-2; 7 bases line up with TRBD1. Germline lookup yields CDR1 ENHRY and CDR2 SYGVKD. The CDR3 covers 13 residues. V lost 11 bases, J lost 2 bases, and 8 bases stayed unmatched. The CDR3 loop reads CAAGQEGNYGYTF. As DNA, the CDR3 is TGTGCCGCTGGACAGGAAGGCAACTATGGCTACACCTTC.

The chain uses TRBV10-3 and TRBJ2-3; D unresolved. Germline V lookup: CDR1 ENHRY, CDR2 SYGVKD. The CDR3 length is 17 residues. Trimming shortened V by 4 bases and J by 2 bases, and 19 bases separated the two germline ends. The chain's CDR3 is CAISGPEVSFATDTQYF. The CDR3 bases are TGTGCCATCAGTGGACCCGAGGTTTCGTTCGCCACAGATACGCAGTATTTT.

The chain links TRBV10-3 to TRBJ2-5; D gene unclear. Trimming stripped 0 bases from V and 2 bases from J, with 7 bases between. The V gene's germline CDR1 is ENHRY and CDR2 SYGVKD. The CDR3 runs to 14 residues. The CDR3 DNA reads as TGTGCCATCAGTGAGTCCACAGTACAAGAGACCCAGTACTTC. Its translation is CAISESTVQETQYF.

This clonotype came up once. The CDR3 nucleotides read TGCGCCAGCAGCTTGGCGGGCAGCCTGGATGACAATGAGCAGTTCTTC. It yields the protein CASSLAGSLDDNEQFF. The chain uses TRBV5-1 and TRBJ2-1; no clear D. Per the germline V gene, CDR1 is SGHRS and CDR2 is YFSETQ. This CDR3 spans 16 amino acids. V lost 0 bases to trimming and J lost 5 bases, with 15 bases between them.

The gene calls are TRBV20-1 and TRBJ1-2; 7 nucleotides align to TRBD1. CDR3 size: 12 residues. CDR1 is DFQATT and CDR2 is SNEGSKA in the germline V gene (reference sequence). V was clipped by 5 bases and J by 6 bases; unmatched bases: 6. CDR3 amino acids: CSAGGTDHGYTF. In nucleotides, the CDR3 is TGCAGTGCTGGGGGGACAGATCATGGCTACACCTTC.

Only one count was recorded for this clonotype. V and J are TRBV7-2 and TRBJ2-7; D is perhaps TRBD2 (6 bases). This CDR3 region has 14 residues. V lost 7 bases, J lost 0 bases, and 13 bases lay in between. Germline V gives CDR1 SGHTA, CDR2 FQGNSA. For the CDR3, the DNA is TGTGCCAGCAAATATGGACTAAACTCCTACGAGCAGTACTTC. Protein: CASKYGLNSYEQYF.

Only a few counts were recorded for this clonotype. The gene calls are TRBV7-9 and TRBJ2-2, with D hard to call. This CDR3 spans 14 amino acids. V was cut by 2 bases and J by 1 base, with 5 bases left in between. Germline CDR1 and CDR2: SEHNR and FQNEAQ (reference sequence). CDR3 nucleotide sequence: TGTGCCAGCAGCTTAAGAGAGAACACCGGGGAGCTGTTTTTT. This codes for CASSLRENTGELFF.

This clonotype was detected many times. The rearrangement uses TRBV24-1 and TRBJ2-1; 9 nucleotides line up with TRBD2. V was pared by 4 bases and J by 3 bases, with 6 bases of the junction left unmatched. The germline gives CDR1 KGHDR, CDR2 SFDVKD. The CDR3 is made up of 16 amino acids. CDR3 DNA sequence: TGTGCCACCAGTGACTCGACTAGCGGAGACTACAATGAGCAGTTCTTC. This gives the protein CATSDSTSGDYNEQFF.

CDR3 sequence: CASSQYPTGAPYNEQFF. The CDR3 DNA follows: TGTGCCAGCAGCCAGTACCCTACAGGCGCTCCCTACAATGAGCAGTTCTTC. The chain combines TRBV11-1 with TRBJ2-1; TRBD1 is a possible D gene (5 bases). Germline V gene sequence: CDR1 SGHAT, CDR2 FQDESV (reference sequence). The V end lost 5 bases, the J end lost 2 bases, and 19 bases lay between the germline ends. This CDR3 comprises 17 residues.

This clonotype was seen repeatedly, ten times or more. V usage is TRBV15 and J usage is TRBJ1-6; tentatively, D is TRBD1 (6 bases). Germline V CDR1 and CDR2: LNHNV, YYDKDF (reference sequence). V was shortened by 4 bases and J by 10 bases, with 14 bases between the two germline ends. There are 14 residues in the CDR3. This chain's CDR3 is CATSTVSQGSPLHF. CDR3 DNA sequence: TGTGCCACCAGCACAGTATCGCAGGGGTCACCCCTCCACTTT.

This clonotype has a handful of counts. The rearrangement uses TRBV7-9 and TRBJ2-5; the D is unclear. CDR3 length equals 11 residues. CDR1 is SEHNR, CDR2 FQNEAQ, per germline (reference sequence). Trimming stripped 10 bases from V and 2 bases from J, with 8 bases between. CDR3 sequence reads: CATGRQETQYF. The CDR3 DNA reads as TGTGCCACCGGGCGACAAGAGACCCAGTACTTC.

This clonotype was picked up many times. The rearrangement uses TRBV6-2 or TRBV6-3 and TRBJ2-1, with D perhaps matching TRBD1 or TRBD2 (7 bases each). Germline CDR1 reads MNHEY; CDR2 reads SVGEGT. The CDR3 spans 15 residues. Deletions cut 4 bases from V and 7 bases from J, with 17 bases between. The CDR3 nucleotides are TGTGCCAGCAGTTCAGGGGGAGGGCCCGTGAATGAGCAGTTCTTC. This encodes CASSSGGGPVNEQFF.

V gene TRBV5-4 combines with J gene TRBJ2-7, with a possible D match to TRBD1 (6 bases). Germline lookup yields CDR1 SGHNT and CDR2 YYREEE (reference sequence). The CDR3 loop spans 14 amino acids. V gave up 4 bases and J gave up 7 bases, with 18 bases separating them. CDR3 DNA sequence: TGTGCCAGCAGCAGACTCGGACAGCAGGAAGAGCAGTACTTC. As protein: CASSRLGQQEEQYF.

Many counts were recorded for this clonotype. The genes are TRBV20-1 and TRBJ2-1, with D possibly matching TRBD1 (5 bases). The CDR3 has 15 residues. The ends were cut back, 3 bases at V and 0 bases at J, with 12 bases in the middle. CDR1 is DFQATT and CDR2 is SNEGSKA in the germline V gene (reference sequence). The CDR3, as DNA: TGCAGTGCTAGGCGCATAGGGGACTCCTACAATGAGCAGTTCTTC. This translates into CSARRIGDSYNEQFF.